This T cell receptor beta chain was sequenced during a study of blood T cell repertoires in COVID-19. Study-wide background: Spain, Italy and the United States supplied samples that represented acute and convalescent COVID-19.

Source study methods: Counts of nucleated cells, estimated from reference gene primer amplification, were obtained. Using immunoSEQ multiplex PCR, the repertoire was profiled, and TCRdb retains in-frame clones only, with some absent. V, J and clone size are those of that table, while D and trimming were read from the DNA. The sample gives around 450,000 clones, approximately 90% of which show up once; nearly 2% is in the top ten. The germline V gene has CDR1 SGHDN and CDR2 FVKESK. Trimming took 1 base from V and 8 from J; bases not matched to a gene: 9. This CDR3 spans 15 amino acids. Allocation to cohorts depended on clinical history reported by the participants.

The clonotype was recovered from a woman aged 18 to 35 with acute COVID-19. Sequencing used PBMCs or T cells enriched from blood (not recorded which). The rearrangement uses TRBV14 and TRBJ1-2, with TRBD1 matching over 8 bases. This chain's CDR3 is CASSQVIKTGEGYTF. The CDR3 nucleotides read TGTGCCAGCAGCCAAGTAATAAAGACAGGGGAAGGCTACACCTTC.